Sequencing of this TCR beta chain was carried out in a study of blood T cell repertoires in COVID-19. V shed 4 bases and J shed 3 bases, with 11 bases lying between them. Germline V gene lookup returns CDR1 SGDLS and CDR2 YYNGEE. This CDR3 has 14 amino acids. In the authors' workflow: For nucleated cells, counts were estimated from reference gene primer amplification. The data were produced by immunoSEQ multiplex PCR, yet TCRdb's version contains in-frame clones alone and is incomplete. V and J calls plus clone size are reproduced from that table; the DNA served to infer D and trimming. Of 50,000 to 55,000 clones listed, roughly 86% are singletons. A few counts support this clone.

The V gene is TRBV9, the J gene TRBJ1-3; possible D gene TRBD1, 5 bases. The sequenced material came from peripheral blood. The sequence was collected from a woman aged 80 or over with acute or convalescent COVID-19. CDR3 sequence (DNA): TGTGCCAGCAGCCGGGAGGGGTATGGAAACACCATATATTTT. Amino acids: CASSREGYGNTIYF.